The 4 T cell receptor beta chains below all came from one sample that was sequenced in a study of blood T cell repertoires in COVID-19. Clones were sequenced by immunoSEQ multiplex PCR, and TCRdb holds only the in-frame ones, with some missing. The sample consists of over 10,000 clones, around 79% of them appearing once. The sequenced material came from peripheral blood. Receptors originate from a man aged 80 or over with acute or convalescent COVID-19.

The V call is TRBV19, the J call TRBJ2-5, with TRBD2 identical over 10 bases. The germline V gene has CDR1 LNHDA and CDR2 SQIVND (reference sequence). V trimming: 5 bases; J trimming: 5 bases; junction bases outside the gene matches: 11. This CDR3 has 16 amino acids. The CDR3 DNA follows: TGTGCCAGTAGTCCCCTTAGAAGCGGGGGGGCGGAGACCCAGTACTTC. It is translated as CASSPLRSGGAETQYF.

This clone turned up a few times. The chain has TRBV9 and TRBJ2-3, with 10 positions matching TRBD2. Germline V gives CDR1 SGDLS, CDR2 YYNGEE. The CDR3 totals 15 residues. V lost 0 bases to trimming and J lost 4 bases; unmatched junction nucleotides: 2. The CDR3 sequence: CASSVELAGADTQYF. The CDR3 DNA sequence: TGTGCCAGCAGCGTAGAGCTAGCGGGGGCAGATACGCAGTATTTT.

The V and J genes are TRBV28 and TRBJ1-4; 9 bases are shared with TRBD1. V lost 6 bases and J lost 7; bases outside the gene matches: 6. The CDR3 is 14 amino acids. Looked up from germline, CDR1 is MDHEN and CDR2 is SYDVKM. This CDR3 is CASRRQGVGEKLFF. The CDR3 DNA is TGTGCCAGCAGGAGACAGGGGGTTGGTGAAAAACTGTTTTTT.

The CDR3 sequence is CAWSEDSRYGYTF. Here the CDR3 DNA reads TGTGCCTGGAGTGAGGACTCAAGGTATGGCTACACCTTC. The chain links TRBV30 to TRBJ1-2, with unresolved D. V was shortened by 1 base and J by 5 bases, with 11 bases between the two germline ends. Germline CDR1 reads GTSNPN; CDR2 reads SVGIG (reference sequence). CDR3 size: 13 residues.